Each of the 9 T cell receptor beta chains below was sequenced from the same sample in a study of T cell clonality in common variable immunodeficiency. Profiling relied on immunoSEQ multiplex PCR, and the TCRdb table lists in-frame clones only, not all of them. The specimen gives about 35,000 clones without singletons; the ten biggest hold approximately 3.6%. Input material: peripheral blood mononuclear cells. These receptors were obtained from a person between 18 and 69 years old in good health.

This clone occurred many times. The missing CDR3 end, 3 residues past where the read stops, is filled in from the germline J gene. J is TRBJ2-7 and V is TRBV10-2, with TRBD2 identical over 8 bases. In germline, CDR1 is WSHSY, CDR2 SAAADI. The CDR3 covers 15 residues. The trim removed 8 bases at V and 0 bases at J, leaving 9 bases unmatched. The CDR3 DNA, read in part, is TGCGCCAGCGGAATCGGGGGGGACCCCTCCTACGAG. This codes for CASGIGGDPSYE. The CDR3 in full is CASGIGGDPSYEQYF.

Worth noting for this clone: The read falls 3 residues short of the CDR3 end, and the missing part is taken from the germline J gene. The rearrangement uses TRBV7-9 and TRBJ1-1, with 8 bases lining up with TRBD1. Per the germline V gene, CDR1 is SEHNR and CDR2 is FQNEAQ (reference sequence). V lost 2 bases, J lost 5 bases, and 7 bases stayed unmatched. This CDR3 spans 15 amino acids. CDR3 bases read: TGTGCCAGCAGCTTAACGACAGGGGAGGGTACTGAA. Translating gives CASSLTTGEGTE. The complete CDR3 protein is CASSLTTGEGTEAFF.

This clone was seen many times. CDR3 DNA, as far as it was read: TGTGCCAGCAGCTTGAGGGCTGCA. Amino acid sequence: CASSLRAA. The complete CDR3 protein is CASSLRAAAFF. V gene TRBV11-2 combines with J gene TRBJ1-1; no reliable D call. Read data end 3 residues before the CDR3 end; the end is taken from the germline J gene. The CDR3 has 11 amino acids. Per germline, CDR1 SGHAT and CDR2 FQNNGV. Filled out from reference TRBV11-2 and TRBJ1-1, the complete variable domain reads EAGVAQSPRYKIIEKRQSVAFWCNPISGHATLYWYQQILGQGPKLLIQFQNNGVVDDSQLPKDRFSAERLKGVDSTLKIQPAKLEDSAVYLCASSLRAAAFFGQGTRLTVV.

Note on this clone: Read coverage stops 3 residues before the CDR3 terminus; the germline J gene supplies the remainder. The chain combines TRBV18 with TRBJ1-1; a possible D gene is TRBD1 (5 bases). The CDR3 is 14 residues long. Germline values: CDR1 KGHSH, CDR2 LQKENI. Trimming took 4 bases from V and 1 from J, leaving 10 bases between them. The sequenced CDR3 bases are TGTGCCAGCTCACGAGGGGATAGGAACACTGAA. This sequence encodes CASSRGDRNTE. The full CDR3 sequence reads CASSRGDRNTEAFF.

This clone showed up many times. The read terminates 3 residues before the CDR3 end, so the remaining end is supplied by the germline J gene. V is TRBV30 and J is TRBJ1-1, with D possibly matching TRBD1 (5 bases). With 2 bases removed from V and 3 bases from J, the gap between germline ends came to 13 bases. This CDR3 contains 14 residues. From germline, CDR1 is GTSNPN and CDR2 SVGIG (reference sequence). CDR3 region: CAWSRAGQYTEAFF. The sequenced CDR3 bases are TGTGCCTGGAGTCGGGCCGGACAATACACTGAA.

This clone was recorded at least ten times. The read terminates 3 residues ahead of where the CDR3 ends, so the germline J gene completes it. The V and J genes are TRBV28 and TRBJ1-5; tentative D call: TRBD1 (5 bases). Trimming shortened V by 4 bases and J by 7 bases, and 8 bases separated the two germline ends. The CDR3 is 12 residues long. The V gene's germline CDR1 is MDHEN and CDR2 SYDVKM. The CDR3 sequence is CASSWRGQPQHF. The sequenced part of the CDR3 DNA is TGTGCCAGCAGTTGGAGGGGCCAGCCC.

This clone showed up many times. The CDR3 end lies 3 residues beyond the end of the read and is filled in from the germline J gene. This chain connects TRBV20-1 to TRBJ2-7; D is undetermined. CDR3 length equals 14 residues. Germline V lookup: CDR1 DFQATT, CDR2 SNEGSKA (reference sequence). The V and J ends lost 0 bases and 1 base respectively, with 10 bases between them. CDR3 region: CSARDLTVSYEQYF. CDR3 bases read: TGCAGTGCTAGAGATCTCACGGTTTCCTACGAG.

This clone was recorded many times. Incomplete CDR3 DNA: TGCAGCGTTGACAGCGTGACAGGGGCCAATGAG. Its protein product is CSVDSVTGANE. The entire CDR3 reads CSVDSVTGANEQFF. This chain uses TRBV29-1 with TRBJ2-1; TRBD1 agrees at 8 bases. The read terminates 3 residues ahead of where the CDR3 ends, so the germline J gene completes it. The CDR3 loop spans 14 amino acids. Losses at the gene ends were 3 bases for V and 6 bases for J; bases not matched to a gene: 7. Germline CDR1 SQVTM, CDR2 ANQGSEA.

This clone was recorded at least ten times. The observed sequence ends 3 residues before the CDR3 terminus, with the missing tail filled in from the germline J gene. This chain uses TRBV10-1 with TRBJ2-1; TRBD2 aligns across 12 bases. CDR1 WNHNN and CDR2 SYGVQD come from the germline V gene (reference sequence). Unmatched junction bases numbered 3, after V lost 5 bases and J lost 7 bases. The CDR3 is 14 amino acids. The DNA read from the CDR3 is TGCGCCAGCAGTATACTAGCGGGGGGAAATGAG. Amino acid sequence: CASSILAGGNE. The CDR3, in full, reads CASSILAGGNEQFF.